This T cell receptor (beta chain) was found in a study of breast tumors, draining lymph nodes, adjacent tissues. Study-level results: Compared with basal-like, luminal-like tumors shared significantly more repertoire with nontumor tissue.

TCRdb reprocessed the multiplex PCR reads with MiXCR, giving one entry per CDR3 protein. The table shows roughly 120,000 distinct CDR3 sequences, with 20% occurring only once. Axillary draining lymph nodes of breast cancer patients supplied the node samples. The table lists this clonotype with many counts. What it recognizes is unknown. The clonotype originates from a female donor with breast cancer. Some clones in this sample may be carry-over from other donors' samples. Material: axillary lymph node tissue.

The CDR3 coding sequence is TGTGCCAGCAGCCCGGCCCTACTAGCGGAAGCAGATACGCAGTATTTT. Translating it yields CASSPALLAEADTQYF. The rearrangement links TRBV3-1 to TRBJ2-3; 8 bases align to TRBD2. The CDR3 loop spans 16 amino acids. The V and J ends lost 4 bases and 4 bases, in that order; junction bases with no gene match: 10. The germline CDR1 and CDR2 sequences are LGHDT and YNNKEL (reference sequence).